A single sample is the source of the 32 T cell receptor beta chains below, sequenced in a study of T cells in Graves' hyperthyroidism and ophthalmopathy. The CDR3 regions of TCR beta were amplified from RNA transcripts. Using the HTBI primer set, a first-round RT-PCR was run on the TCR CDR3. Each CDR3 protein gets one entry after TCRdb re-called the multiplex PCR reads with MiXCR. This sample yields hundreds of thousands of distinct CDR3 sequences, of which under 45% are seen a single time; roughly 30% belongs to the top ten. Sequences were obtained from blood. The origin of the receptors is a woman between 40 and 55 years old with Graves' hyperthyroidism.

This sequence joins TRBV20-1 and TRBJ2-2; tentative D call: TRBD1 (6 bases). The CDR3 loop spans 14 amino acids. CDR1 DFQATT and CDR2 SNEGSKA come from the germline V gene (reference sequence). The ends were cut back, 4 bases at V and 1 base at J, with 10 bases in the middle. The CDR3 here is CSAIGTMNTGELFF. Written as DNA, the CDR3 is TGCAGTGCTATTGGGACAATGAACACCGGGGAGCTGTTTTTT.

V usage is TRBV7-9 and J usage is TRBJ2-7; D gene unclear. Germline CDR1 and CDR2: SEHNR and FQNEAQ (reference sequence). The CDR3 is made up of 13 amino acids. Trimming cost V 2 bases and J 7 bases, with 12 bases left between them. CDR3 in amino acids: CASSLPAYNEQYF. The CDR3 nucleotides read TGTGCCAGCAGCTTACCCGCGTACAATGAGCAGTACTTC.

The chain employs TRBV9 and TRBJ2-5; TRBD1 agrees at 9 bases. The CDR3 is made up of 16 amino acids. The germline V gene encodes CDR1 SGDLS and CDR2 YYNGEE. The trim removed 3 bases at V and 2 bases at J, leaving 8 bases unmatched. CDR3 nucleotides: TGTGCCAGCAGCGAGAACAGGGGGCTTTATCAAGAGACCCAGTACTTC. Protein product: CASSENRGLYQETQYF.

The CDR3 spells CAISKASGSYEQYF. The DNA of the CDR3 is TGTGCCATCAGTAAGGCTAGCGGCTCCTACGAGCAGTACTTC. The chain recombines TRBV10-3 with TRBJ2-7; 7 bases are a match to TRBD2. Per the germline V gene, CDR1 is ENHRY and CDR2 is SYGVKD. V lost 5 bases, J lost 0 bases, and 4 bases stayed unmatched. The CDR3 has 14 amino acids.

The V and J genes are TRBV5-1 and TRBJ2-2, with D tentatively TRBD2 (6 bases). The V end lost 6 bases, the J end lost 6 bases, and 15 bases lay between the germline ends. Germline V gene lookup returns CDR1 SGHRS and CDR2 YFSETQ. This CDR3 has 14 amino acids. This CDR3 is CASKRMGGAGELFF. For the CDR3, the DNA is TGCGCCAGCAAAAGGATGGGGGGAGCCGGGGAGCTGTTTTTT.

The chain links TRBV30 to TRBJ1-2, with TRBD1 matching 7 bases. Germline V gene data show CDR1 as GTSNPN and CDR2 as SVGIG (reference sequence). V was pared by 3 bases and J by 5 bases, with 6 bases of the junction left unmatched. CDR3 length: 13 amino acids. CDR3 protein: CAWRTGRTYGYTF. The CDR3 DNA sequence: TGTGCCTGGAGGACAGGGAGGACTTATGGCTACACCTTC.

The sample holds many counts of this clonotype. The chain recombines TRBV13 with TRBJ1-1; D might be TRBD1 (5 bases). Trimming left V 5 bases short and J 0 bases short, with 16 bases between. CDR1 and CDR2 from the germline V gene are PRHDT and FYEKMQ (reference sequence). The CDR3 is 16 residues long. The CDR3 coding sequence is TGTGCCAGCAGCACGATGGACGGGGGGATGAACACTGAAGCTTTCTTT. Translation gives CASSTMDGGMNTEAFF. Based on the CDR3 plus reference TRBV13 and TRBJ1-1, the full variable domain is AAGVIQSPRHLIKEKRETATLKCYPIPRHDTVYWYQQGPGQDPQFLISFYEKMQSDKGSIPDRFSAQQFSDYHSELNMSSLELGDSALYFCASSTMDGGMNTEAFFGQGTRLTVV.

This clonotype was picked up a small number of times. The CDR3 DNA reads TGTGCCAGCAGTTACTTAGGGGTCACCTACGAGCAGTACTTC. It is translated as CASSYLGVTYEQYF. The chain recombines TRBV7-2 with TRBJ2-7; D might be TRBD1 (5 bases). The V gene's germline CDR1 is SGHTA and CDR2 FQGNSA. CDR3 length equals 14 residues. Deletions cut 6 bases from V and 2 bases from J, with 14 bases between.

This clonotype was observed at least ten times. The chain has TRBV7-9 and TRBJ2-5; no clear D gene. Germline V CDR1 and CDR2: SEHNR, FQNEAQ (reference sequence). The CDR3 extends over 11 amino acids. V was trimmed by 7 bases and J by 6 bases, leaving 9 bases between them. CDR3 in DNA: TGTGCCAGCACCCTGCTCCAGACCCAGTACTTC. Residues: CASTLLQTQYF.

This clonotype has at least ten counts. V is TRBV7-2 and J is TRBJ2-7, with 9 bases lining up with TRBD2. Trimming cost V 0 bases and J 5 bases; bases outside gene matches: 8. CDR3 length: 16 amino acids. CDR1 is SGHTA and CDR2 is FQGNSA in the germline V gene. CDR3 nucleotide sequence: TGTGCCAGCAGCTTAGCGAATAGCGGGAGCCCCCACGAGCAGTACTTC. Translated, it gives CASSLANSGSPHEQYF. The full variable domain, completed using reference TRBV7-2 and TRBJ2-7, is GAGVSQSPSNKVTEKGKDVELRCDPISGHTALYWYRQSLGQGLEFLIYFQGNSAPDKSGLPSDRFSAERTGGSVSTLTIQRTQQEDSAVYLCASSLANSGSPHEQYFGPGTRLTVT.

This clonotype was seen at least ten times. The rearrangement joins TRBV2 to TRBJ1-1, with 7 bases aligning to TRBD1. This CDR3 is 13 amino acids long. The germline V gene encodes CDR1 SNHLY and CDR2 FYNNEI. Trimming at V came to 7 bases and at J to 4 bases, leaving 6 bases not matched to a gene. CDR3 nucleotides: TGTGCCAGCATAGGACAGGAGGGCACTGAAGCTTTCTTT. Protein product: CASIGQEGTEAFF.

This clonotype was seen repeatedly, ten times or more. The chain couples TRBV20-1 to TRBJ1-3; 8 bases match TRBD1. CDR1 is DFQATT and CDR2 is SNEGSKA in the germline V gene (reference sequence). The V gene end was trimmed by 5 bases and the J gene end by 2 bases; junction bases not matched to a gene: 5. CDR3 length equals 14 residues. CDR3 loop: CSAVETGAGNTIYF. The CDR3 bases are TGCAGTGCTGTCGAGACAGGGGCTGGAAACACCATATATTTT.

The sample holds many counts of this clonotype. The junction departs from germline at one end; a sequencing error may be responsible. V usage is TRBV10-3 and J usage is TRBJ1-1; D is possibly TRBD1 (5 bases). Looked up from germline, CDR1 is ENHRY and CDR2 is SYGVKD. The CDR3 spans 13 residues. The CDR3 DNA is TGTGCCATCAGTGTTGCAGGGAACCCTGAAGCTTTCTTT. Residues: CAISVAGNPEAFF.

This clonotype was counted a few times. The chain joins TRBV25-1 to TRBJ2-3, with a tentative D call TRBD1 (6 bases). The germline CDR1 and CDR2 sequences are MGHDK and SYGVNS. The CDR3 is made up of 14 amino acids. V was cut by 2 bases and J by 3 bases, with 9 bases left in between. CDR3 region: CASSEVRGTDTQYF. The CDR3 bases are TGTGCCAGCAGTGAAGTGAGGGGGACAGATACGCAGTATTTT. Full variable domain (rest looked up from reference TRBV25-1 and TRBJ2-3): EADIYQTPRYLVIGTGKKITLECSQTMGHDKMYWYQQDPGMELHLIHYSYGVNSTEKGDLSSESTVSRIRTEHFPLTLESARPSHTSQYLCASSEVRGTDTQYFGPGTRLTVL.

V usage is TRBV19 and J usage is TRBJ1-1; D remains unclear. Trimming cost V 1 base and J 0 bases, with 12 bases left between them. CDR3 length: 16 amino acids. Germline V CDR1 and CDR2: LNHDA, SQIVND (reference sequence). The CDR3 sequence: CASSIAKATMNTEAFF. In DNA, the CDR3 is TGTGCCAGTAGTATAGCGAAGGCCACAATGAACACTGAAGCTTTCTTT.

This chain uses TRBV10-2 with TRBJ2-7; weak D call: TRBD1 (6 bases). V was pared by 4 bases and J by 1 base, with 14 bases between. This CDR3 region has 15 residues. CDR1 is WSHSY and CDR2 is SAAADI in the germline V gene. The DNA for the CDR3 is TGCGCCAGCAGTGGGGGATGGGACACTTCCTACGAGCAGTACTTC. Residues: CASSGGWDTSYEQYF.

This clonotype was found many times. This chain connects TRBV25-1 to TRBJ1-1; D is ambiguous. V gave up 2 bases and J gave up 3 bases, with 10 bases separating them. CDR3 length: 14 residues. Germline V gene data show CDR1 as MGHDK and CDR2 as SYGVNS. CDR3 nucleotide sequence: TGTGCCAGCAGTGAAACAGACTTGTACACTGAAGCTTTCTTT. Its protein product is CASSETDLYTEAFF. Complete variable domain (other parts from reference TRBV25-1 and TRBJ1-1): EADIYQTPRYLVIGTGKKITLECSQTMGHDKMYWYQQDPGMELHLIHYSYGVNSTEKGDLSSESTVSRIRTEHFPLTLESARPSHTSQYLCASSETDLYTEAFFGQGTRLTVV.

Details on this clonotype: A much bigger clone sits one base away, suggesting this may be a read error. As DNA, the CDR3 is TGCAGCGTCGGGGACCGCATGACCTACGAGCAGCACTTC. Its protein product is CSVGDRMTYEQHF. V is TRBV29-1 and J is TRBJ2-7; D possibly uses TRBD1 or TRBD2 (5 bases each). Germline V lookup: CDR1 SQVTM, CDR2 ANQGSEA. The CDR3 consists of 13 residues.

The CDR3 is CASSSLTGSDTGELFF. In nucleotides, the CDR3 is TGTGCCAGCAGCTCCCTGACAGGGTCCGACACCGGGGAGCTGTTTTTT. This chain joins TRBV5-6 and TRBJ2-2, with 7 bases matching TRBD1. The CDR3 totals 16 residues. V was pared by 3 bases and J by 3 bases, with 8 bases of the junction left unmatched. Germline V lookup: CDR1 SGHDT, CDR2 YYEEEE.

A note on this clonotype: At one boundary the junction diverges from the germline segment, which might be a read error. The gene calls are TRBV11-1 and TRBJ2-7, with 7 bases fitting TRBD1. This CDR3 region has 16 residues. Germline V gene sequence: CDR1 SGHAT, CDR2 FQDESV (reference sequence). The DNA for the CDR3 is TGTGCCAGCAGCTTGCGATTTGCCAGGGGGACCTACGCGCAGTACTTC. Amino acid sequence: CASSLRFARGTYAQYF. Drawing the rest from reference TRBV11-1 and TRBJ2-7, the complete variable domain is EAEVAQSPRYKITEKSQAVAFWCDPISGHATLYWYRQILGQGPELLVQFQDESVVDDSQLPKDRFSAERLKGVDSTLKIQPAELGDSAMYLCASSLRFARGTYAQYFGPGTRLTVT.

This clonotype showed up just a few times. The chain combines TRBV7-9 with TRBJ2-7; TRBD1 might be the D (6 bases). Germline CDR1 reads SEHNR; CDR2 reads FQNEAQ (reference sequence). CDR3 length: 14 amino acids. The V gene lost 3 bases and the J gene lost 2 bases, with 11 bases spanning the gap. The CDR3 loop reads CASSFNRAPYEQYF. The CDR3 region has the DNA TGTGCCAGCAGCTTTAACAGGGCCCCCTACGAGCAGTACTTC.

This chain uses TRBV19 with TRBJ1-2, with D unclear. V was shortened by 3 bases and J by 8 bases, with 10 bases between the two germline ends. CDR3 length equals 12 residues. The V gene's germline CDR1 is LNHDA and CDR2 SQIVND (reference sequence). The CDR3 sequence is CASSITWEGYTF. The CDR3 nucleotides are TGTGCCAGTAGTATCACCTGGGAAGGCTACACCTTC.

Regarding this clonotype: The junction differs from germline at one of its ends, possibly a read error. V and J are TRBV7-8 and TRBJ2-6; D uncertain. The CDR3 is 12 amino acids. Germline V gives CDR1 SGHVS, CDR2 FQNEAQ. Here the CDR3 reads CASSLERNTEAF. The CDR3 DNA is TGTGCCAGCAGCTTAGAACGGAACACTGAAGCTTTC.

Remarks on this clonotype: This clone may be a read error of a much larger clone one base away. The rearrangement uses TRBV12-3 or TRBV12-4 and TRBJ2-7, with 7 bases fitting TRBD2. CDR3 length equals 14 residues. The V segment lost 6 bases and the J segment 4 bases; nucleotides outside the gene matches: 9. The DNA for the CDR3 is TGTGCCAGCAGCCTAACGCTAGCGGAGTACGAGCAGTACTTC. This codes for CASSLTLAEYEQYF.

This sequence joins TRBV29-1 and TRBJ2-6, with D possibly being TRBD2 (5 bases). Looked up from germline, CDR1 is SQVTM and CDR2 is ANQGSEA. V was clipped by 7 bases and J by 2 bases, with 18 bases between them. This CDR3 is built from 16 residues. CDR3 region: CSAFIAGAAGANVLTF. CDR3 coding DNA: TGCAGCGCCTTCATCGCGGGCGCCGCTGGGGCCAACGTCCTGACTTTC.

The J gene is TRBJ1-5, the V gene TRBV7-9; D might be TRBD1 (5 bases). Germline CDR1 is SEHNR and CDR2 is FQNEAQ (reference sequence). Deletions cut 1 base from V and 5 bases from J, with 21 bases between. This CDR3 comprises 18 residues. The CDR3 sequence: CASSLGGTGEVRDQPQHF. CDR3 nucleotides: TGTGCCAGCAGCTTAGGCGGGACCGGGGAGGTTCGGGATCAGCCCCAGCATTTT.

On this clonotype itself: One end of the junction does not line up with germline, which may come from a read error. The chain combines TRBV7-2 with TRBJ1-2; the D is unclear. Germline lookup yields CDR1 SGHTA and CDR2 FQGNSA. The length of the CDR3 is 14 residues. The CDR3 DNA reads as TGCGCCAGCAGCTCCCAGGACCAGAACTATGGCTACACCTTC. Translated, it gives CASSSQDQNYGYTF. Filled out from reference TRBV7-2 and TRBJ1-2, the complete variable domain reads GAGVSQSPSNKVTEKGKDVELRCDPISGHTALYWYRQSLGQGLEFLIYFQGNSAPDKSGLPSDRFSAERTGGSVSTLTIQRTQQEDSAVYLCASSSQDQNYGYTFGSGTRLTVV.

The sample holds a few counts of this clonotype. V usage is TRBV11-2 and J usage is TRBJ2-3, with 11 bases matching TRBD2. V lost 3 bases, J lost 2 bases, and 4 bases stayed unmatched. The germline CDR1 and CDR2 sequences are SGHAT and FQNNGV. The CDR3 covers 16 residues. The CDR3 here is CASSFLTSGNTDTQYF. In DNA, the CDR3 is TGTGCCAGCAGCTTCTTGACTAGCGGGAACACAGATACGCAGTATTTT.

As for this clonotype: At one end, the junction sequence differs from germline, possibly due to a read error. This chain uses TRBV7-2 with TRBJ2-7, with 8 bases fitting TRBD1. Germline V gives CDR1 SGHTA, CDR2 FQGNSA. The CDR3 sequence is 16 residues long. CDR3 sequence: CASSQAGGFTGDEQYF. CDR3 nucleotide sequence: TGCGCCAGCAGCCAAGCAGGGGGCTTTACCGGGGACGAGCAGTACTTC.

This chain links TRBV15 with TRBJ1-2; D might be TRBD1 (6 bases). Germline CDR1 reads LNHNV; CDR2 reads YYDKDF (reference sequence). V was pared by 3 bases and J by 6 bases, with 17 bases between. This CDR3 has 15 amino acids. The CDR3 DNA is TGTGCCACCAGCAGCAACAGGGAGTTTATTAATGGCTACACCTTC. Translated, it gives CATSSNREFINGYTF. Based on the CDR3 plus reference TRBV15 and TRBJ1-2, the full variable domain is DAMVIQNPRYQVTQFGKPVTLSCSQTLNHNVMYWYQQKSSQAPKLLFHYYDKDFNNEADTPDNFQSRRPNTSFCFLDIRSPGLGDTAMYLCATSSNREFINGYTFGSGTRLTVV.

V gene TRBV7-9 combines with J gene TRBJ2-7; the D gene is possibly TRBD1 (6 bases). CDR1 SEHNR and CDR2 FQNEAQ come from the germline V gene (reference sequence). V was shortened by 6 bases and J by 3 bases, with 24 bases between the two germline ends. CDR3 size: 17 residues. This CDR3 reads CASSLLGTSRPHYEQYF. The CDR3 DNA follows: TGTGCCAGCAGTTTACTGGGGACAAGCCGCCCCCACTACGAGCAGTACTTC.

This clonotype was recorded many times. The chain is built from TRBV7-6 and TRBJ2-7; D remains unclear. CDR3 length: 14 amino acids. Deletions cut 0 bases from V and 0 bases from J, with 6 bases between. Germline CDR1 SGHVS, CDR2 FNYEAQ. The CDR3 loop is CASSLAGNSYEQYF. In DNA form, the CDR3 reads TGTGCCAGCAGCTTAGCGGGCAACTCCTACGAGCAGTACTTC. The variable domain in full, with the rest retrieved from reference TRBV7-6 and TRBJ2-7, is GAGVSQSPRYKVTKRGQDVALRCDPISGHVSLYWYRQALGQGPEFLTYFNYEAQQDKSGLPNDRFSAERPEGSISTLTIQRTEQRDSAMYRCASSLAGNSYEQYFGPGTRLTVT.